The next 4 T cell receptor beta chains were all read from a single sample in a study of T cells after yellow fever vaccination. Each CDR3 protein gets one entry after TCRdb re-called the 5' RACE reads with MiXCR. The repertoire holds some 500,000 distinct CDR3 sequences, with roughly 14% as singletons. This sample comprised PBMCs, obtained on the day of the yellow fever booster vaccination. These receptors were taken from a man aged 25-45 years who received the YFV17D yellow fever vaccine.

This clonotype was observed a few times. The CDR3 sequence: CASSSGPDEQFF. Here the CDR3 DNA reads TGTGCCAGCAGTTCGGGCCCCGATGAGCAGTTCTTC. V is TRBV28 and J is TRBJ2-1, with D hard to call. V lost 4 bases, J lost 8 bases, and 9 bases lay in between. The CDR3 extends over 12 amino acids. Germline V gives CDR1 MDHEN, CDR2 SYDVKM.

The chain couples TRBV20-1 to TRBJ2-3; 8 bases map to TRBD2. Germline CDR1 is DFQATT and CDR2 is SNEGSKA (reference sequence). The CDR3 consists of 14 residues. With V trimmed by 2 bases and J by 2 bases, 3 bases remained unmatched. The CDR3 is CSARRLANTDTQYF. DNA of the CDR3: TGCAGTGCTAGACGACTAGCGAACACAGATACGCAGTATTTT.

V gene TRBV5-5 combines with J gene TRBJ1-2; D is undetermined. The CDR3 has 16 amino acids. Germline CDR1 and CDR2: SGHKS and YYEKEE (reference sequence). Trimming pared 4 bases from V and 5 bases from J, leaving 21 bases between. The DNA of the CDR3 is TGTGCCAGCAGCCCCTCTGGGGAGTCGCCTTGGTATGGCTACACCTTC. Its translation is CASSPSGESPWYGYTF.

This clonotype was seen only a few times. V and J are TRBV6-1 and TRBJ1-4; perhaps TRBD1 as D (5 bases). CDR3 length equals 13 residues. Looked up from germline, CDR1 is MNHNS and CDR2 is SASEGT. The V and J ends lost 6 bases and 0 bases respectively, with 5 bases between them. The CDR3 sequence: CASRTATNEKLFF. The CDR3 coding sequence is TGTGCCAGCAGGACAGCAACTAATGAAAAACTGTTTTTT.